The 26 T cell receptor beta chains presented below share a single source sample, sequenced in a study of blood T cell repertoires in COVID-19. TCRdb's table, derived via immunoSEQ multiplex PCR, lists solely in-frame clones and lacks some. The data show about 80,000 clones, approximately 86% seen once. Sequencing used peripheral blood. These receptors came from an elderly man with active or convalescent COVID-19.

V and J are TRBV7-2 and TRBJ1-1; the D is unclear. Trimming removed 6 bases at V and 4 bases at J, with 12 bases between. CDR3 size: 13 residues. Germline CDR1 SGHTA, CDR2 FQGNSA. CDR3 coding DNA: TGTGCCAGCAGGATTACGACTCTCACTGAAGCTTTCTTT. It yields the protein CASRITTLTEAFF.

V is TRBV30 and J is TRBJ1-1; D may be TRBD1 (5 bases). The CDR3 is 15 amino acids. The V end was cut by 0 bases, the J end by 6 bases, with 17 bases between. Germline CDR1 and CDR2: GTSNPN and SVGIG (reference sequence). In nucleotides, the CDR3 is TGTGCCTGGAGTGTACTCGGGCAGGGAGGGCCTGAAGCTTTCTTT. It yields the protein CAWSVLGQGGPEAFF.

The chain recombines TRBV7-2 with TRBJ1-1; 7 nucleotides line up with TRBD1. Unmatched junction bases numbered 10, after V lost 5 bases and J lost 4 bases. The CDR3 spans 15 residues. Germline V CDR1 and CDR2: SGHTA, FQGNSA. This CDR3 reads CASSNRQGSRTEAFF. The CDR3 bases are TGTGCCAGCAGCAACCGACAGGGAAGTCGCACTGAAGCTTTCTTT.

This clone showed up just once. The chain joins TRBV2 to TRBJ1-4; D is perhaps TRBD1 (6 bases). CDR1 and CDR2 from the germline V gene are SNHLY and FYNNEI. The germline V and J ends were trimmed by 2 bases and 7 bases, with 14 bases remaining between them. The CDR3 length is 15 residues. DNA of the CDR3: TGTGCCAGCAGTGAACTGGGGGCAACTGTTGAAAAACTGTTTTTT. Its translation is CASSELGATVEKLFF.

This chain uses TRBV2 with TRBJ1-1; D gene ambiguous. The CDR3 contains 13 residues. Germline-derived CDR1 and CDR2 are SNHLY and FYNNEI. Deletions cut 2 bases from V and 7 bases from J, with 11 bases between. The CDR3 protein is CASSEFEQLEAFF. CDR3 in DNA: TGTGCCAGCAGTGAATTTGAACAGCTTGAAGCTTTCTTT.

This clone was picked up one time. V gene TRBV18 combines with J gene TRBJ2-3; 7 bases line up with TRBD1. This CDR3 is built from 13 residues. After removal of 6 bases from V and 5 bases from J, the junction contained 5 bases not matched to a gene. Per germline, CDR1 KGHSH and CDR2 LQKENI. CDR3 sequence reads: CASSPGDRDTQYF. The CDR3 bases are TGTGCCAGCTCGCCCGGGGACAGAGATACGCAGTATTTT.

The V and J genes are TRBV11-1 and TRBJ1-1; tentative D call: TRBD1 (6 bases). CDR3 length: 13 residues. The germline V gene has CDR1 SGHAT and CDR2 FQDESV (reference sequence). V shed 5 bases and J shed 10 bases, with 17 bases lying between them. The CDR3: CASSVDSFAPAFF. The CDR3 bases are TGTGCCAGCAGCGTGGACAGTTTTGCCCCAGCTTTCTTT.

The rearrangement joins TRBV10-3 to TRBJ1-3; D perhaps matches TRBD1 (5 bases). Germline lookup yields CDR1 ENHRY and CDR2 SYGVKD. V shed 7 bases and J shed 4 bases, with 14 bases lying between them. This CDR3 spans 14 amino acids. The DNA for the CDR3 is TGTGCCATCAACCAAAGGGGTTTCGGAAACACCATATATTTT. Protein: CAINQRGFGNTIYF.

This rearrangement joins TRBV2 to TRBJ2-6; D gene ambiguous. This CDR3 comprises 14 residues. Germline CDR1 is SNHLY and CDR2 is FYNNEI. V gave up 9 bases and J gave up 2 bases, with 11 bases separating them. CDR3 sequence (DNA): TGTGCCAGAAACGGAGTGACTGGGGCCAACGTCCTGACTTTC. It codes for CARNGVTGANVLTF.

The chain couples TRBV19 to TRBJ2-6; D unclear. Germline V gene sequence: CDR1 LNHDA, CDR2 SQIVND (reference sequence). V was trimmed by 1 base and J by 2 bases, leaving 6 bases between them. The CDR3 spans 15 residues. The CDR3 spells CASSIAGTGANVLTF. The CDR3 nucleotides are TGTGCCAGTAGTATAGCGGGTACTGGGGCCAACGTCCTGACTTTC.

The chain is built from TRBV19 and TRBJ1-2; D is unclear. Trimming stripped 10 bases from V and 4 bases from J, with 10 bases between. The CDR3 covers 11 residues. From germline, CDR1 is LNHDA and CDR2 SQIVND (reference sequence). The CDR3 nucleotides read TGTGCCACCCACGGGAGCTATGGCTACACCTTC. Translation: CATHGSYGYTF. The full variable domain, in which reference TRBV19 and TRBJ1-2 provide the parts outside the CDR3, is DGGITQSPKYLFRKEGQNVTLSCEQNLNHDAMYWYRQDPGQGLRLIYYSQIVNDFQKGDIAEGYSVSREKKESFPLTVTSAQKNPTAFYLCATHGSYGYTFGSGTRLTVV.

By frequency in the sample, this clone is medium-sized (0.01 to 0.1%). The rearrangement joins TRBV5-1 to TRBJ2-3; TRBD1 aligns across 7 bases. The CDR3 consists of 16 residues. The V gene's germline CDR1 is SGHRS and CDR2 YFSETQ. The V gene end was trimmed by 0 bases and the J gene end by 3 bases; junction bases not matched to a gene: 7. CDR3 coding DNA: TGCGCCAGCAGCTTGGGACAGGGCTTCGTAACAGATACGCAGTATTTT. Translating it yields CASSLGQGFVTDTQYF.

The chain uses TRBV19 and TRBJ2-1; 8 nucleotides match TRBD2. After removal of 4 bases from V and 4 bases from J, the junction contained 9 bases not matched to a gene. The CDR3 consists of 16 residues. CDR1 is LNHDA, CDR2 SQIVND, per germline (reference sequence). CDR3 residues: CASSRGMLAGYNEQFF. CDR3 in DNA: TGTGCCAGTAGTAGGGGTATGTTAGCGGGATACAATGAGCAGTTCTTC. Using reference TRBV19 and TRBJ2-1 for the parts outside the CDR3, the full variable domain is DGGITQSPKYLFRKEGQNVTLSCEQNLNHDAMYWYRQDPGQGLRLIYYSQIVNDFQKGDIAEGYSVSREKKESFPLTVTSAQKNPTAFYLCASSRGMLAGYNEQFFGPGTRLTVL.

This CDR3 is CASSEGGAGTEAFF. The DNA for the CDR3 is TGCGCCAGCAGCGAAGGAGGGGCGGGCACTGAAGCTTTCTTT. The rearrangement links TRBV5-1 to TRBJ1-1, with D possibly TRBD1 on 5 matching bases. Germline lookup yields CDR1 SGHRS and CDR2 YFSETQ. Trimming took 4 bases from V and 4 from J, leaving 14 bases between them. This CDR3 comprises 14 residues.

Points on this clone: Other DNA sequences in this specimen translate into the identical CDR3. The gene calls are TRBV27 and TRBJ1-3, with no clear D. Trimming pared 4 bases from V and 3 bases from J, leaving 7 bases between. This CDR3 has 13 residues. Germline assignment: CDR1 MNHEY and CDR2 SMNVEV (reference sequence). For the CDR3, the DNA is TGTGCCAGCAGTTCTTTGAGTGGAAACACCATATATTTT. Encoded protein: CASSSLSGNTIYF.

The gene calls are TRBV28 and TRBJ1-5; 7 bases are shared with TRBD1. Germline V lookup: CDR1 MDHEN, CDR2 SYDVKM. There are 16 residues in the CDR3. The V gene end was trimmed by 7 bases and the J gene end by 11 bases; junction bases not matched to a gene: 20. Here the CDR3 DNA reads TGTGCCAGCACCGCCCACCCCGGACAGGAAGATTCGGCCCAGCATTTT. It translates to CASTAHPGQEDSAQHF.

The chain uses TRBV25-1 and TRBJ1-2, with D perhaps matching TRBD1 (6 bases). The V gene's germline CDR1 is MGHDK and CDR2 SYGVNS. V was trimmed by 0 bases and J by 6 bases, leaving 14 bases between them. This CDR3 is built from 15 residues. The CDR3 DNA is TGTGCCAGCAGTGAATACCGAGGGGGTCTCGATGGCTACACCTTC. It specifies CASSEYRGGLDGYTF.

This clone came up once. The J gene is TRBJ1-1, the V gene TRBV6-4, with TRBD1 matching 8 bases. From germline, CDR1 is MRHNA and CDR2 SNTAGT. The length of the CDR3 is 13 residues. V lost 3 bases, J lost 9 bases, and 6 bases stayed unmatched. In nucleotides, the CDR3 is TGTGCCAGCAGTGAGGACAGGGTAGGTAAAGCTTTCTTT. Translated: CASSEDRVGKAFF.

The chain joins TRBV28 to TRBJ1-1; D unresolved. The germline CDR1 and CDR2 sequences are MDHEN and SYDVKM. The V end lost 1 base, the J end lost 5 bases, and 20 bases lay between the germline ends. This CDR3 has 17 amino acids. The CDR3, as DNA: TGTGCCAGCAGTTTATCACTAGGGAGGGATTGGAGGACTGAAGCTTTCTTT. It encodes CASSLSLGRDWRTEAFF.

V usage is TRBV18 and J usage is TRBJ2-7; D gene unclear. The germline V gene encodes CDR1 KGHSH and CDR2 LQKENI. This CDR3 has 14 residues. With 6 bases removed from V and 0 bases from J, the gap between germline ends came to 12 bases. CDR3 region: CASSALMSSYEQYV. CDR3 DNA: TGTGCCAGCTCTGCCCTCATGAGCTCCTACGAGCAGTACGTC.

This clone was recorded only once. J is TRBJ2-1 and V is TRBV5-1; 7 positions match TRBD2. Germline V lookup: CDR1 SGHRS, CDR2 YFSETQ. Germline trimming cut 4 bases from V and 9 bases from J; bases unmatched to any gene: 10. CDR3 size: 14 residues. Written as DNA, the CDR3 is TGCGCCAGCAGCCTGGGACGACTAGCACTTGAGCAGTTCTTC. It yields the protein CASSLGRLALEQFF.

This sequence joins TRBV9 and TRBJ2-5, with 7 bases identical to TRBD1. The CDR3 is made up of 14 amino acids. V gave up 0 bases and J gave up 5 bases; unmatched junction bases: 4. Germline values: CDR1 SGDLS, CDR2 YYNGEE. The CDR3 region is CASSVVGGGETQYF. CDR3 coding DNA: TGTGCCAGCAGCGTAGTAGGGGGCGGGGAGACCCAGTACTTC.

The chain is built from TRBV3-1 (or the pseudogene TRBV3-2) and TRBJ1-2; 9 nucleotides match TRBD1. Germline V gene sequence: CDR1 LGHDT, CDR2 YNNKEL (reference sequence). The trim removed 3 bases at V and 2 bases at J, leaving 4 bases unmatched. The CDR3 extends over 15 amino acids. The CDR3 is CASSHLGQGNYGYTF. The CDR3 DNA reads TGTGCCAGCAGCCACCTGGGACAGGGAAACTATGGCTACACCTTC.

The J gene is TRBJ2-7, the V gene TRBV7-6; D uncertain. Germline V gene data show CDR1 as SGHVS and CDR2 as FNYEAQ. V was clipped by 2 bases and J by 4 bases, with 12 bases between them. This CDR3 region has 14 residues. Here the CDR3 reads CASSLYPAGYEQYV. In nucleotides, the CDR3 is TGTGCCAGCAGCTTATACCCGGCCGGGTACGAGCAGTACGTC.

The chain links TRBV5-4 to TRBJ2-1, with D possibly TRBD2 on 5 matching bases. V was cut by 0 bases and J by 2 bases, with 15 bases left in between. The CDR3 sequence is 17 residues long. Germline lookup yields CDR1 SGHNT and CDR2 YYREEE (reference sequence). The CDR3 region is CASSLGSLSSAYNEQFF. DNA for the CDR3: TGTGCCAGCAGCTTGGGTAGCTTGAGTAGCGCCTACAATGAGCAGTTCTTC.

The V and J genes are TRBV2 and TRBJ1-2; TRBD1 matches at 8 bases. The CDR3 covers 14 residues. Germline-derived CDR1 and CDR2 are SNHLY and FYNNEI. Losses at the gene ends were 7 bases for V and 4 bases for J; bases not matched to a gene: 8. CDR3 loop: CASTFGQGIYGYTF. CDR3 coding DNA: TGTGCCAGCACTTTCGGACAGGGCATCTATGGCTACACCTTC. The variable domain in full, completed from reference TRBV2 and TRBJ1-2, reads EPEVTQTPSHQVTQMGQEVILRCVPISNHLYFYWYRQILGQKVEFLVSFYNNEISEKSEIFDDQFSVERPDGSNFTLKIRSTKLEDSAMYFCASTFGQGIYGYTFGSGTRLTVV.